Listed below are T cell receptor beta chains from one sample, sequenced in a study of CD8+CD57+ T cells in acquired aplastic anemia. TCRdb analysed the reads with MiXCR anew, one entry per CDR3 protein. The sample contains approximately 190,000 distinct CDR3 sequences, about 64% of which appear only once. The sequencing input was sorted CD4+, CD8+, or CD8+CD57+ T cells (not recorded which) from PBMCs. Receptors originate from a human donor with severe aplastic anemia or a healthy control (not recorded which). The CDR3 runs from the conserved cysteine through the conserved F or W. The order of the fields is J gene, V gene, D gene, CDR3 protein. A D gene is named only where the DNA matches it firmly.

j_call: TRBJ2-1
v_call: TRBV15
d_call: .
cdr3_aa: CATSKIRRGNEQFF

j_call: TRBJ1-1
v_call: TRBV7-9
d_call: .
cdr3_aa: CASSRSRNTEAFF

j_call: TRBJ1-1
v_call: TRBV29-1
d_call: .
cdr3_aa: CSVEWGRSEALF

j_call: TRBJ2-1
v_call: TRBV7-6
d_call: .
cdr3_aa: CASSSRLRELYNEQFF

j_call: TRBJ2-7
v_call: TRBV7-9
d_call: TRBD1
cdr3_aa: CASSSKRDSLSYEQYF

j_call: TRBJ2-1
v_call: TRBV10-3
d_call: TRBD1
cdr3_aa: CAISEIRADPQGEFF

j_call: TRBJ2-5
v_call: TRBV10-3
d_call: .
cdr3_aa: CAISEGEETQYF

j_call: TRBJ2-1
v_call: TRBV5-5
d_call: TRBD2
cdr3_aa: CASTGLPLDEQFF

j_call: TRBJ1-2
v_call: TRBV24-1
d_call: TRBD1
cdr3_aa: CATSLTGGNYGYTF

j_call: TRBJ1-2
v_call: TRBV4-1
d_call: .
cdr3_aa: CASSQGVLSSGYTF

j_call: TRBJ1-2
v_call: TRBV15
d_call: .
cdr3_aa: CATSSVRGTLYGYTF

j_call: TRBJ2-1
v_call: TRBV27
d_call: TRBD1
cdr3_aa: CASSLYRGPYNGQFF

j_call: TRBJ2-1
v_call: TRBV10-3
d_call: .
cdr3_aa: CAISAAYDEQFF

j_call: TRBJ1-2
v_call: TRBV20-1
d_call: .
cdr3_aa: CSAPPIHYGYTF

j_call: TRBJ2-5
v_call: TRBV20-1
d_call: TRBD2
cdr3_aa: CSARDQAGGFYQETQYF

j_call: TRBJ1-4
v_call: TRBV9
d_call: .
cdr3_aa: CASSTPGGEKLFF

j_call: TRBJ1-1
v_call: TRBV10-2
d_call: .
cdr3_aa: CASSPSGDTEAFF

j_call: TRBJ2-7
v_call: TRBV5-1
d_call: TRBD2
cdr3_aa: CASSLALAGEQYF

j_call: TRBJ2-7
v_call: TRBV7-9
d_call: TRBD2
cdr3_aa: CASSPVGGTYEQYF

j_call: TRBJ2-3
v_call: TRBV10-3
d_call: TRBD2
cdr3_aa: CAIGWVAGTDTQYF

j_call: TRBJ1-2
v_call: TRBV7-8
d_call: .
cdr3_aa: CASSLGDYGYTF

j_call: TRBJ2-2
v_call: TRBV4-2
d_call: TRBD1
cdr3_aa: CASSQGHGTGGLSGELFF

j_call: TRBJ2-3
v_call: TRBV7-3
d_call: .
cdr3_aa: CASSTADTDTQYF

j_call: TRBJ2-5
v_call: TRBV20-1
d_call: TRBD2
cdr3_aa: CSARIAGKETQYF

j_call: TRBJ2-5
v_call: TRBV5-6
d_call: .
cdr3_aa: CASSLTGDSQETQYF

j_call: TRBJ2-3
v_call: TRBV4-1
d_call: .
cdr3_aa: CASRQGPSTDTQYF

j_call: TRBJ2-7
v_call: TRBV2
d_call: .
cdr3_aa: CASSDPRGLSFEQYF

j_call: TRBJ2-3
v_call: TRBV19
d_call: TRBD2
cdr3_aa: CASSIASGGYLADTQYF

j_call: TRBJ2-7
v_call: TRBV5-8
d_call: .
cdr3_aa: CASSLEIRPYEQYF

j_call: TRBJ1-2
v_call: TRBV6-5
d_call: TRBD1
cdr3_aa: CASSQGGTAPYGYTF

j_call: TRBJ2-5
v_call: TRBV24-1
d_call: .
cdr3_aa: CATSEGEQETQYF

j_call: TRBJ1-5
v_call: TRBV10-3
d_call: .
cdr3_aa: CAISEVAIGPQHF

j_call: TRBJ2-5
v_call: TRBV20-1
d_call: TRBD2
cdr3_aa: CSALRTSGGAETQYF

j_call: TRBJ2-4
v_call: TRBV11-2
d_call: .
cdr3_aa: CASSIQGKDQYF

j_call: TRBJ2-1
v_call: TRBV6-1
d_call: .
cdr3_aa: CASTRTAAALYNEQFF

j_call: TRBJ1-1
v_call: TRBV7-6
d_call: .
cdr3_aa: CASSLDPTGEAFF

j_call: TRBJ2-7
v_call: TRBV7-9
d_call: TRBD1
cdr3_aa: CASSSTLRGQTSYEQYF

j_call: TRBJ1-1
v_call: TRBV3-1
d_call: .
cdr3_aa: CASSARLDRAFF

j_call: TRBJ2-5
v_call: TRBV20-1
d_call: .
cdr3_aa: CSARGSRKETQYF

j_call: TRBJ1-5
v_call: TRBV15
d_call: .
cdr3_aa: CATSRHNSNQPQHF

j_call: TRBJ2-3
v_call: TRBV9
d_call: TRBD2
cdr3_aa: CASSVGASGGTSTDTQYF